One sample yielded the 28 T cell receptor beta chains listed below, sequenced in a study of blood T cell repertoires in COVID-19. This table comes from immunoSEQ multiplex PCR, and its TCRdb copy is limited to in-frame clones, with some not included. This table has roughly 250,000 clones, about four fifths appearing once. What was sequenced was PBMCs or T cells enriched from blood (not recorded which). The receptor source for this set is a woman aged 40-49 years who had been exposed to COVID-19.

In its sample, this clone was seen once. The V call is TRBV6-4, the J call TRBJ1-5, with 8 bases aligning to TRBD1. V lost 5 bases, J lost 3 bases, and 18 bases stayed unmatched. The CDR3 has 19 amino acids. Germline CDR1 and CDR2: MRHNA and SNTAGT. The CDR3 bases are TGTGCCAGCAGTTCTCCGCCTTTTGGACAGGGCCCATCCAATCAGCCCCAGCATTTT. This gives the protein CASSSPPFGQGPSNQPQHF.

V gene TRBV7-9 combines with J gene TRBJ2-2; D not resolved. Germline values: CDR1 SEHNR, CDR2 FQNEAQ (reference sequence). This CDR3 has 18 residues. The ends were cut back, 5 bases at V and 3 bases at J, with 22 bases in the middle. CDR3: CASSRSSGPVDHTGELFF. The CDR3 DNA reads TGTGCCAGCAGCCGATCCTCAGGCCCGGTCGATCACACCGGGGAGCTGTTTTTT.

J is TRBJ1-1 and V is TRBV7-2; D unresolved. The V gene's germline CDR1 is SGHTA and CDR2 FQGNSA. V was shortened by 0 bases and J by 4 bases, with 12 bases between the two germline ends. This CDR3 comprises 15 residues. For the CDR3, the DNA is TGTGCCAGCAGCTTAGCCTCTGGGAGGACCACTGAAGCTTTCTTT. Translating it yields CASSLASGRTTEAFF.

This rearrangement joins TRBV19 to TRBJ1-1; possible D gene TRBD1, 5 bases. This CDR3 region has 15 residues. CDR1 and CDR2 (germline): LNHDA, SQIVND (reference sequence). The germline V and J ends were trimmed by 0 bases and 8 bases, with 16 bases remaining between them. Here the CDR3 reads CASSIERTGPPEAFF. DNA for the CDR3: TGTGCCAGTAGTATAGAGAGAACAGGCCCTCCCGAAGCTTTCTTT.

Comments on this clone: One end of the junction fails to match germline, which may point to a read error. V is TRBV5-1 and J is TRBJ2-5; TRBD2 matches 8 bases. CDR1 is SGHRS, CDR2 YFSETQ, per germline. The CDR3 has 14 residues. CDR3 in DNA: TGCGCCAGCAGCCCGGTAGCGGGGCAAGAGGCCCAGTACTTC. This gives the protein CASSPVAGQEAQYF.

The chain uses TRBV18 and TRBJ2-1; 7 bases agree with TRBD1. The CDR3 extends over 13 amino acids. Germline V lookup: CDR1 KGHSH, CDR2 LQKENI. The junction had 6 bases not matched to a gene; V was cut back by 5 bases and J by 8 bases. The CDR3 DNA reads TGTGCCAGCTCAGCCCGACAGGGCGATGAGCAGTTCTTC. Translating it yields CASSARQGDEQFF.

V is TRBV2 and J is TRBJ1-4; 12 bases align to TRBD1. The CDR3 is made up of 18 amino acids. After removal of 6 bases from V and 6 bases from J, the junction contained 14 bases not matched to a gene. The germline CDR1 and CDR2 sequences are SNHLY and FYNNEI. CDR3 DNA sequence: TGTGCCAGCAGGGTTCGTGGGGACAGGGGGCATGATGATGAAAAACTGTTTTTT. Residues: CASRVRGDRGHDDEKLFF.

The chain has TRBV18 and TRBJ1-1; tentative D call: TRBD1 (5 bases). The V gene lost 0 bases and the J gene lost 3 bases, with 11 bases spanning the gap. The CDR3 has 15 amino acids. The V gene's germline CDR1 is KGHSH and CDR2 LQKENI. CDR3 DNA: TGTGCCAGCTCACCACCGAACAGGCGTGACACTGAAGCTTTCTTT. Protein sequence: CASSPPNRRDTEAFF.

There are many counts of this clone. The gene calls are TRBV28 and TRBJ1-5; 7 bases align to TRBD1. The germline CDR1 and CDR2 sequences are MDHEN and SYDVKM. This CDR3 has 15 residues. Trimming took 6 bases from V and 0 from J; bases not matched to a gene: 5. Here the CDR3 DNA reads TGTGCCAGCAGCAGAGGGGGCCCTAGCAATCAGCCCCAGCATTTT. Translation gives CASSRGGPSNQPQHF. Full variable domain (missing parts from reference TRBV28 and TRBJ1-5): DVKVTQSSRYLVKRTGEKVFLECVQDMDHENMFWYRQDPGLGLRLIYFSYDVKMKEKGDIPEGYSVSREKKERFSLILESASTNQTSMYLCASSRGGPSNQPQHFGDGTRLSIL.

This sequence joins TRBV25-1 and TRBJ2-1, with D perhaps TRBD2 (6 bases). The V and J ends lost 1 base and 2 bases respectively, with 12 bases between them. The germline gives CDR1 MGHDK, CDR2 SYGVNS. This CDR3 is 16 amino acids long. CDR3: CASSESRGIPYNEQFF. The CDR3 region has the DNA TGTGCCAGCAGTGAATCCCGGGGGATCCCCTACAATGAGCAGTTCTTC.

The genes are TRBV5-5 and TRBJ2-1; 9 nucleotides match TRBD1. The J segment lost 8 bases and the V segment lost 3 bases, leaving 0 bases of the junction unmatched. Germline assignment: CDR1 SGHKS and CDR2 YYEKEE (reference sequence). This CDR3 is 12 amino acids long. This CDR3 is CASSWTGDEQFF. The CDR3 bases are TGTGCCAGCAGCTGGACAGGGGATGAGCAGTTCTTC.

This clone was counted a few times. This CDR3 reads CASSRDRFKGEAFF. The CDR3 DNA sequence: TGTGCCAGCAGTCGCGACAGATTTAAAGGGGAAGCTTTCTTT. This chain uses TRBV6-5 with TRBJ1-1; D perhaps matches TRBD1 (5 bases). V was clipped by 5 bases and J by 8 bases, with 18 bases between them. CDR3 length: 14 amino acids. Germline assignment: CDR1 MNHEY and CDR2 SVGAGI.

The rearrangement uses TRBV5-1 and TRBJ2-1; possible D gene TRBD2, 6 bases. CDR1 and CDR2 (germline): SGHRS, YFSETQ. The CDR3 covers 15 residues. The V end lost 3 bases, the J end lost 9 bases, and 19 bases lay between the germline ends. CDR3 sequence (DNA): TGCGCCAGCAGCTCGTTGACTAGTCAGGGCGGTGAGCAGTTCTTC. Amino acids: CASSSLTSQGGEQFF.

V and J are TRBV28 and TRBJ2-1, with 15 bases aligning to TRBD2. The CDR3 runs 16 residues. V was clipped by 4 bases and J by 3 bases; unmatched bases: 1. Germline values: CDR1 MDHEN, CDR2 SYDVKM. CDR3 nucleotides: TGTGCCAGCAGTTGGACTAGCGGGGGGGACTACAATGAGCAGTTCTTC. The encoded protein is CASSWTSGGDYNEQFF.

CDR3 nucleotides: TGTGCCAGCAGTTTATCGAGGGAGGGTCAGCCCCAGCATTTT. This encodes CASSLSREGQPQHF. This chain joins TRBV27 and TRBJ1-5; D unresolved. From germline, CDR1 is MNHEY and CDR2 SMNVEV (reference sequence). V lost 0 bases and J lost 6, with 9 bases in between. The CDR3 covers 14 residues.

The gene calls are TRBV19 and TRBJ1-5, with D tentatively TRBD1 (5 bases). Germline V lookup: CDR1 LNHDA, CDR2 SQIVND (reference sequence). Trimming left V 7 bases short and J 2 bases short, with 15 bases between. CDR3 length: 15 residues. The CDR3 reads CASTTGTRGNQPQHF. In DNA, the CDR3 is TGTGCCAGTACAACGGGGACTAGGGGCAATCAGCCCCAGCATTTT.

This chain connects TRBV6-2 or TRBV6-3 to TRBJ2-5; D is unclear. CDR1 is MNHEY and CDR2 is SVGEGT in the germline V gene. The germline V and J ends were trimmed by 2 bases and 0 bases, with 7 bases remaining between them. This CDR3 is built from 14 residues. CDR3: CASSYLRNQETQYF. CDR3 nucleotide sequence: TGTGCCAGCAGTTACCTCAGGAACCAAGAGACCCAGTACTTC.

The chain combines TRBV19 with TRBJ2-2; 8 nucleotides line up with TRBD1. The V gene's germline CDR1 is LNHDA and CDR2 SQIVND (reference sequence). J gave up 7 bases and V 4 bases, and 8 bases lay outside the gene matches. The CDR3 consists of 15 residues. The CDR3 reads CASSKLGQGDGELFF. Written as DNA, the CDR3 is TGTGCCAGTAGTAAACTCGGACAGGGAGACGGGGAGCTGTTTTTT.

The J gene is TRBJ1-1, the V gene TRBV9; a possible D gene is TRBD1 (5 bases). CDR3 length: 15 residues. Germline V gives CDR1 SGDLS, CDR2 YYNGEE. V was shortened by 2 bases and J by 4 bases, with 15 bases between the two germline ends. CDR3 region: CASSVLAGKSTEAFF. CDR3 coding DNA: TGTGCCAGCAGCGTTCTGGCAGGGAAAAGCACTGAAGCTTTCTTT.

The V gene is TRBV18, the J gene TRBJ1-1, with D possibly TRBD1 on 5 matching bases. V dropped 6 bases and J dropped 2 bases, with 10 bases sitting between them. Germline CDR1 KGHSH, CDR2 LQKENI. This CDR3 spans 13 amino acids. CDR3 residues: CASSGGGNTEAFF. The DNA of the CDR3 is TGTGCCAGCTCCGGGGGGGGAAACACTGAAGCTTTCTTT.

The genes are TRBV11-2 and TRBJ2-3; TRBD1 is a possible D gene (6 bases). Germline values: CDR1 SGHAT, CDR2 FQNNGV. The CDR3 is 15 residues long. The V end lost 5 bases, the J end lost 1 base, and 13 bases lay between the germline ends. DNA of the CDR3: TGTGCCAGCAGCCGGACAGCGTCGGGCACAGATACGCAGTATTTT. Translated, it gives CASSRTASGTDTQYF.

CDR3 sequence: CASSQDSTVSPLHF. As DNA, the CDR3 is TGCGCCAGCAGCCAAGATAGCACGGTTAGTCCCCTCCACTTT. The genes are TRBV4-3 and TRBJ1-6; D not certain. Deletions cut 0 bases from V and 13 bases from J, with 13 bases between. CDR3 size: 14 residues. Germline lookup yields CDR1 LGHNA and CDR2 YSLEER.

This clone was counted once. The rearrangement links TRBV6-4 to TRBJ1-6; 8 bases align to TRBD1. Germline loops: CDR1 MRHNA, CDR2 SNTAGT. This CDR3 has 14 amino acids. Trimming removed 3 bases from V and 10 bases from J; junction bases left unmatched: 5. CDR3 DNA sequence: TGTGCCAGCAGTGAACACAGGGGGGACTCACCCCTCCACTTT. Its protein product is CASSEHRGDSPLHF.

The chain is built from TRBV18 and TRBJ1-1, with D maybe TRBD1 (6 bases). V lost 6 bases, J lost 1 base, and 15 bases lay in between. The CDR3 contains 15 residues. Looked up from germline, CDR1 is KGHSH and CDR2 is LQKENI. The chain's CDR3 is CASSPWTEGNTEAFF. The CDR3 coding sequence is TGTGCCAGCTCTCCCTGGACAGAGGGGAACACTGAAGCTTTCTTT.

V usage is TRBV6-5 and J usage is TRBJ2-7; D possibly corresponds to TRBD1 (6 bases). Germline lookup yields CDR1 MNHEY and CDR2 SVGAGI. V was trimmed by 5 bases and J by 1 base, leaving 12 bases between them. The CDR3 consists of 14 residues. The chain's CDR3 is CASSPTTGSYEQYF. For the CDR3, the DNA is TGTGCCAGCAGTCCTACGACAGGTTCCTACGAGCAGTACTTC.

The chain links TRBV21-1 to TRBJ1-1; the listed D gene, TRBD1, was not tested against the DNA. TRBV21-1 is a pseudogene locus. The CDR3 consists of 14 residues. CDR3: CASSRWDSNTEAFF. The CDR3 DNA reads as TGTGCCAGCAGCAGATGGGACAGCAACACTGAAGCTTTCTTT.

This clone was seen a handful of times. The chain joins TRBV10-3 to TRBJ2-5; TRBD1 agrees at 7 bases. Germline-derived CDR1 and CDR2 are ENHRY and SYGVKD. J gave up 1 base and V 6 bases, and 8 bases lay outside the gene matches. The CDR3 contains 15 residues. The CDR3 loop is CAIRSINRGQETQYF. In DNA form, the CDR3 reads TGTGCCATCAGGAGCATTAACAGGGGCCAAGAGACCCAGTACTTC.

V gene TRBV29-1 combines with J gene TRBJ2-3, with D tentatively TRBD2 (5 bases). Between the trimmed V and J ends, which lost 0 bases and 0 bases, there was a span of 10 bases. The CDR3 runs to 15 residues. CDR1 SQVTM and CDR2 ANQGSEA come from the germline V gene. In DNA, the CDR3 is TGCAGCGTTGAAGATCCTAGCTGGAGCACAGATACGCAGTATTTT. Translation: CSVEDPSWSTDTQYF.